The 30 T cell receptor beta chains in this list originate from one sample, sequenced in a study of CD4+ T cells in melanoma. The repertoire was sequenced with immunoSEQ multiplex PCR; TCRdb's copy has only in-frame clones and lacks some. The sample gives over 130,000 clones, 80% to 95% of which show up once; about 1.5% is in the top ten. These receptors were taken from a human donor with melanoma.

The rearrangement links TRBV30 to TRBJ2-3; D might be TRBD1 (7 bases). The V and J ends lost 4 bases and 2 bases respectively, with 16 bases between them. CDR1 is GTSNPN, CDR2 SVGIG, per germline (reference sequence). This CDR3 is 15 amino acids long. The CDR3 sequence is CAWTNRGLPTDTQYF. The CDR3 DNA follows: TGTGCCTGGACAAACAGGGGACTCCCCACAGATACGCAGTATTTT.

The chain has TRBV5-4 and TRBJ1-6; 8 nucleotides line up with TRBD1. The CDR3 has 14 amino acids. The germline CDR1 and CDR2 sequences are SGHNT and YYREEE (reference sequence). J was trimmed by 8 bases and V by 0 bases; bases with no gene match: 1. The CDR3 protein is CASSLDRGYSPLHF. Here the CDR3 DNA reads TGTGCCAGCAGCTTGGACAGGGGGTATTCACCCCTCCACTTT.

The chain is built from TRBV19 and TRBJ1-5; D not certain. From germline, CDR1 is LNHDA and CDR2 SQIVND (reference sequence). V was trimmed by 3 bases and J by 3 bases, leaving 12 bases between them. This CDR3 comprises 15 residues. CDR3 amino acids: CASSIPSGLNQPQHF. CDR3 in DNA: TGTGCCAGTAGTATCCCCTCGGGTCTCAATCAGCCCCAGCATTTT.

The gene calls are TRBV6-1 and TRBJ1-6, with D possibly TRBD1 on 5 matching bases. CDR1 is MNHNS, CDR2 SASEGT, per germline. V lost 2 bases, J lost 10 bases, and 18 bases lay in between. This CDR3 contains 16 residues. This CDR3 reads CASSEIGTYGGSPLHF. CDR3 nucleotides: TGTGCCAGCAGTGAAATCGGGACGTATGGAGGCTCACCCCTCCACTTT.

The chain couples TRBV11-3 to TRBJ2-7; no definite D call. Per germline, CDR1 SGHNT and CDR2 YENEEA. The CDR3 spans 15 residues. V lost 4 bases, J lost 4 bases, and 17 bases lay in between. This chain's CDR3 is CASSSDLGSRYEQYF. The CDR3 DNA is TGTGCCAGCAGCTCCGATTTGGGTTCTCGATACGAGCAGTACTTC.

CDR3 coding DNA: TGTGCCAGCAGCGAAGGGAGGGGACGGGAACAGCCCCAGCATTTT. Its translation: CASSEGRGREQPQHF. The chain couples TRBV7-9 to TRBJ1-5; weak D call: TRBD1 (5 bases). The V end was cut by 5 bases, the J end by 7 bases, with 18 bases between. CDR1 and CDR2 (germline): SEHNR, FQNEAQ (reference sequence). This CDR3 contains 15 residues. The full variable domain, its missing parts supplied by reference TRBV7-9 and TRBJ1-5, is DTGVSQNPRHKITKRGQNVTFRCDPISEHNRLYWYRQTLGQGPEFLTYFQNEAQLEKSRLLSDRFSAERPKGSFSTLEIQRTEQGDSAMYLCASSEGRGREQPQHFGDGTRLSIL.

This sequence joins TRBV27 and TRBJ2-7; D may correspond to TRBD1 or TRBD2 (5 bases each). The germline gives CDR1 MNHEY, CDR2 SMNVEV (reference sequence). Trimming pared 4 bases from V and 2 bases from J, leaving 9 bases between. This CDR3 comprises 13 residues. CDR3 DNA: TGTGCCAGCAGTTCCCAGGGACCCTACGAGCAGTACTTC. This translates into CASSSQGPYEQYF.

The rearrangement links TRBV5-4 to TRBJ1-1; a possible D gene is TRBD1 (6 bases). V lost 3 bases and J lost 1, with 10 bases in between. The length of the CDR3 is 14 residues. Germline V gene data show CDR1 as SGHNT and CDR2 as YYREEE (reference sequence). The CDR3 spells CASSWKTGNTEAFF. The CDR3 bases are TGTGCCAGCAGCTGGAAGACAGGGAACACTGAAGCTTTCTTT. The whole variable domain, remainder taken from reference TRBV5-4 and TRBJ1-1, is ETGVTQSPTHLIKTRGQQVTLRCSSQSGHNTVSWYQQALGQGPQFIFQYYREEENGRGNFPPRFSGLQFPNYSSELNVNALELDDSALYLCASSWKTGNTEAFFGQGTRLTVV.

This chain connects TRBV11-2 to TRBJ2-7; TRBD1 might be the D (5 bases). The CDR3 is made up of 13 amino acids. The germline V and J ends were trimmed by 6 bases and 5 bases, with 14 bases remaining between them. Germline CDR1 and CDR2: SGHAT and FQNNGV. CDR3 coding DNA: TGTGCCAGCAGTCAACGGGTAGGGGACGAGCAGTACTTC. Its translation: CASSQRVGDEQYF.

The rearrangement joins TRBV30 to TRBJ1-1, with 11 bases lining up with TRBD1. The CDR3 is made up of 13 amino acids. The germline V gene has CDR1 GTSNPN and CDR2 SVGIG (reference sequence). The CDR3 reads CAADRGLSTEAFF. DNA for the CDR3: TGTGCGGCGGACAGGGGGCTTAGCACTGAAGCTTTCTTT.

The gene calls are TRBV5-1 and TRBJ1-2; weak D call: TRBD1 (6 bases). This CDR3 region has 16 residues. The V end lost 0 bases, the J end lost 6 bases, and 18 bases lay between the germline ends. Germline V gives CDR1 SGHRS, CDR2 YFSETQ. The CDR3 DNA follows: TGCGCCAGCAGCTTGGAGTCCCGTGGGGGGGCAGATGGCTACACCTTC. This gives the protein CASSLESRGGADGYTF.

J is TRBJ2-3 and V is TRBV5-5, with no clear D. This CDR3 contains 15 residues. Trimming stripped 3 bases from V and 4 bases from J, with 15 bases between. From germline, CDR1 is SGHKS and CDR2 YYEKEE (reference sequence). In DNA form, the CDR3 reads TGTGCCAGCAGCTCTAGGTCGACGCGTCCAGATACGCAGTATTTT. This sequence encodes CASSSRSTRPDTQYF. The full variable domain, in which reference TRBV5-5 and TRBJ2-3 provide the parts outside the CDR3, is DAGVTQSPTHLIKTRGQQVTLRCSPISGHKSVSWYQQVLGQGPQFIFQYYEKEERGRGNFPDRFSARQFPNYSSELNVNALLLGDSALYLCASSSRSTRPDTQYFGPGTRLTVL.

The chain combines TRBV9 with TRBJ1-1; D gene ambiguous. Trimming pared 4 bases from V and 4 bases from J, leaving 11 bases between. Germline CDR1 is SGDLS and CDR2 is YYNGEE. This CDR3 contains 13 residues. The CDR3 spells CASSPTEGTEAFF. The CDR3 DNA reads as TGTGCCAGCAGCCCAACAGAAGGCACTGAAGCTTTCTTT.

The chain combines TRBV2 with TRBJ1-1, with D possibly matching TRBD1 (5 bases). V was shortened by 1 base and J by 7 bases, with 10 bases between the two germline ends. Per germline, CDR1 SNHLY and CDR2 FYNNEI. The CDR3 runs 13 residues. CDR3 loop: CASSEGTRIEAFF. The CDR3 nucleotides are TGTGCCAGCAGTGAAGGGACACGGATTGAAGCTTTCTTT.

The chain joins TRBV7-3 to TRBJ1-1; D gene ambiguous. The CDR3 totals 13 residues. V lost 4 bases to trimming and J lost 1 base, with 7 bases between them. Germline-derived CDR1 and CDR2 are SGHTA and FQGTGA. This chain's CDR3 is CASSSYTNTEAFF. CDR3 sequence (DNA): TGTGCCAGCAGCTCCTACACGAACACTGAAGCTTTCTTT.

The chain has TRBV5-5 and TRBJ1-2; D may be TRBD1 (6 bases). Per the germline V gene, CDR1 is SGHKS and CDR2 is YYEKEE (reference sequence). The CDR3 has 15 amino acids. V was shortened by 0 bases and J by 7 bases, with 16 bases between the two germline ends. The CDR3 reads CASSLDPTGPGGYTF. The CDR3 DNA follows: TGTGCCAGCAGCTTGGATCCGACAGGCCCGGGTGGCTACACCTTC.

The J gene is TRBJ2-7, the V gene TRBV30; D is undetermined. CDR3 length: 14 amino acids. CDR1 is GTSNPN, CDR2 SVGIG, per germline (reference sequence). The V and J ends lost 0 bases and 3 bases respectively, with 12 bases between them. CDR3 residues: CAWSVLGRSYEQYF. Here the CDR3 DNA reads TGTGCCTGGAGTGTACTGGGCAGAAGCTACGAGCAGTACTTC.

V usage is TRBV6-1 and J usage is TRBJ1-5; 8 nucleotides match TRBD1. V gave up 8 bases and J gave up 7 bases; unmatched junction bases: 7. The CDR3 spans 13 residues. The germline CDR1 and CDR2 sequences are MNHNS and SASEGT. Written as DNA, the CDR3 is TGTGCCAGCGGTTTCGACAGGGGCCAGCCCCAGCATTTT. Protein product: CASGFDRGQPQHF.

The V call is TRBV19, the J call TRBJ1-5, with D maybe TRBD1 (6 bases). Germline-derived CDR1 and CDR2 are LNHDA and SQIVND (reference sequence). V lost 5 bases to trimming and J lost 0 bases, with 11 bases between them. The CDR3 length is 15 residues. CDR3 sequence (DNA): TGTGCCAGTAGTTCACAGGGTTATAGCAATCAGCCCCAGCATTTT. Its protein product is CASSSQGYSNQPQHF.

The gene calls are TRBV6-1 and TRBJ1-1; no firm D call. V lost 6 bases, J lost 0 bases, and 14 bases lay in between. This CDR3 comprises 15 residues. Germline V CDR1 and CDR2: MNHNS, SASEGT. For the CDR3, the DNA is TGTGCCAGCAGGATAGCACCAGATTTGAACACTGAAGCTTTCTTT. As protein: CASRIAPDLNTEAFF.

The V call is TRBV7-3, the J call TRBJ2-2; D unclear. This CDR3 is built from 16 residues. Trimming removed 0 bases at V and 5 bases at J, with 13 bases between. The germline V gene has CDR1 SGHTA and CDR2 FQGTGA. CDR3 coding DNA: TGTGCCAGCAGCTTAACTTCCCTCGGCGGTACCGGGGAGCTGTTTTTT. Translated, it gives CASSLTSLGGTGELFF.

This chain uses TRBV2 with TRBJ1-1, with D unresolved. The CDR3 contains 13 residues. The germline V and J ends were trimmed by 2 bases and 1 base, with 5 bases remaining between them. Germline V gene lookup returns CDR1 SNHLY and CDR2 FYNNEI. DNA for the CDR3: TGTGCCAGCAGTGAACAGAGGAACACTGAAGCTTTCTTT. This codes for CASSEQRNTEAFF.

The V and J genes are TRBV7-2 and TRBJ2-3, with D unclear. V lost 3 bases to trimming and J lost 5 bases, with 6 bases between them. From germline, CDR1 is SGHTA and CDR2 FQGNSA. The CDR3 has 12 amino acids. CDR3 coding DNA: TGTGCCAGCAGCTTTACCAGAGATACGCAGTATTTT. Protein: CASSFTRDTQYF.

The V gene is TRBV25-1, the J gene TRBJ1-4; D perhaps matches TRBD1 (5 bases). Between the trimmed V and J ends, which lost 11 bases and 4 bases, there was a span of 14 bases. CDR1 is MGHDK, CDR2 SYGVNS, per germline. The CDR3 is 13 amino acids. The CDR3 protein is CAARGRLNEKLFF. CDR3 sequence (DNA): TGTGCCGCCCGGGGACGGCTTAATGAAAAACTGTTTTTT.

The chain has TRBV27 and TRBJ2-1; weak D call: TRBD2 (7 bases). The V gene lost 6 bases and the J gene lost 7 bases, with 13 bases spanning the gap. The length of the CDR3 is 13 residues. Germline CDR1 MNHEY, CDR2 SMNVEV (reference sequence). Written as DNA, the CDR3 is TGTGCCAGCAGGGGAGGGGGTTGGAATGAGCAGTTCTTC. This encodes CASRGGGWNEQFF.

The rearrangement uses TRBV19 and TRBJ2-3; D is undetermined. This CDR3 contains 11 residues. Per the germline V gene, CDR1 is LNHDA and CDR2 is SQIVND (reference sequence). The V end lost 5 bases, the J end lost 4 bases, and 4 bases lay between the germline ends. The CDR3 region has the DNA TGTGCCAGTAGTTTATCAGATACGCAGTATTTT. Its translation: CASSLSDTQYF.

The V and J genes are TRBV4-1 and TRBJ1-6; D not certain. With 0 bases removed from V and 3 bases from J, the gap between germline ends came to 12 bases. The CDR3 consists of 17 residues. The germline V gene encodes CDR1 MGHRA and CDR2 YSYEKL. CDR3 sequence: CASSQDFTGNYNSPLHF. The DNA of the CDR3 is TGCGCCAGCAGCCAAGATTTTACGGGCAACTATAATTCACCCCTCCACTTT.

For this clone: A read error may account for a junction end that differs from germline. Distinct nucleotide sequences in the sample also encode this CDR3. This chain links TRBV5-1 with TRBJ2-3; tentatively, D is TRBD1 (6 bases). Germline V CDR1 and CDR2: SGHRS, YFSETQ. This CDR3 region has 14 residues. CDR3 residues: CASSLDRRTDTQYF. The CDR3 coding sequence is TGCGCCAGCAGCTTGGACCGGAGGACAGATACACAGTATTTT.

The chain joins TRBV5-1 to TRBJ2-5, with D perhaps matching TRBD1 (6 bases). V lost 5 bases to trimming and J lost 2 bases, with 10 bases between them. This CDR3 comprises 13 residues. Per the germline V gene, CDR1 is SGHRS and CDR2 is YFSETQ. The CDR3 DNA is TGCGCCAGCAGGGCTGGACAGCAAGAGACCCAGTACTTC. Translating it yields CASRAGQQETQYF.

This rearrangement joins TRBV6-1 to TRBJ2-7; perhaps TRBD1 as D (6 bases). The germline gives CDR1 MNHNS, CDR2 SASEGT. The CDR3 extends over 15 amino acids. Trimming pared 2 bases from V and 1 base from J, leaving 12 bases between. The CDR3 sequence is CASSEPGGPSYEQYF. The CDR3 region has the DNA TGTGCCAGCAGTGAACCTGGGGGCCCTTCCTACGAGCAGTACTTC.